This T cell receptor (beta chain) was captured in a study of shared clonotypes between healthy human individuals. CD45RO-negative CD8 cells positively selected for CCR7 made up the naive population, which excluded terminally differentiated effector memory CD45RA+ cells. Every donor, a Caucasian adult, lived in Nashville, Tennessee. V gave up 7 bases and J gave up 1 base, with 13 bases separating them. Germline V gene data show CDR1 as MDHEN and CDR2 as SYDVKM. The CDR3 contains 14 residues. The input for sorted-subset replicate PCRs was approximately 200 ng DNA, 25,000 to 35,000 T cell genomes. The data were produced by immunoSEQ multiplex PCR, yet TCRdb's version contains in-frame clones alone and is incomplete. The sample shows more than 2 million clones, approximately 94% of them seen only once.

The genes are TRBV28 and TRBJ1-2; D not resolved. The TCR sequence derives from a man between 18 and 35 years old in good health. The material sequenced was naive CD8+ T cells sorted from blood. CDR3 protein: CASIYGEDNYGYTF. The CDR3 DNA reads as TGTGCCAGCATTTACGGAGAAGATAACTATGGCTACACCTTC.